The 18 T cell receptor beta chains given below trace back to one sample, sequenced in a study of blood T cells in healthy people across ages. Sample-barcoded 5' priming and a J-beta primer mix drove a second PCR of 7 to 11 cycles. TCRdb analysed the 5' RACE reads with MiXCR anew, one entry per CDR3 protein. The sample lists around 940,000 distinct CDR3 sequences, just over 50% seen once, with about 20% in the top ten. Sequencing was performed on blood. The receptor set was obtained from a woman aged 60 to 75 in good health.

The chain has TRBV4-1 and TRBJ1-2; D unclear. Germline V gene sequence: CDR1 MGHRA, CDR2 YSYEKL. The CDR3 contains 12 residues. The V gene lost 5 bases and the J gene lost 7 bases, with 11 bases spanning the gap. The CDR3 DNA follows: TGCGCCAGCAGCTCGGGATTGGGTGGCTACACCTTC. Residues: CASSSGLGGYTF.

CDR3 bases: TGTGCCAGCAGTCAGACTGGGGCCAACGTCCTGACTTTC. Protein: CASSQTGANVLTF. This chain links TRBV6-6 with TRBJ2-6; D is unresolved. CDR1 is MNHNY, CDR2 SVGAGI, per germline (reference sequence). The CDR3 is 13 amino acids. The germline V and J ends were trimmed by 5 bases and 2 bases, with 4 bases remaining between them.

The chain links TRBV20-1 to TRBJ1-2, with 7 bases identical to TRBD1. The CDR3 runs 12 residues. The germline V gene encodes CDR1 DFQATT and CDR2 SNEGSKA (reference sequence). V lost 8 bases, J lost 7 bases, and 10 bases stayed unmatched. Here the CDR3 DNA reads TGCAGTTACACCTTACAGGGGTCTGGCTACACCTTC. Protein product: CSYTLQGSGYTF.

The V and J genes are TRBV6-5 and TRBJ2-7; TRBD2 is a possible D gene (6 bases). Germline CDR1 MNHEY, CDR2 SVGAGI. The CDR3 consists of 13 residues. The germline V and J ends were trimmed by 6 bases and 4 bases, with 13 bases remaining between them. The CDR3: CASRGGMGYEQYF. In DNA form, the CDR3 reads TGTGCCAGCAGGGGCGGGATGGGATACGAGCAGTACTTC.

The chain recombines TRBV3-1 with TRBJ2-5, with 11 bases that match TRBD2. The germline CDR1 and CDR2 sequences are LGHDT and YNNKEL (reference sequence). With V trimmed by 2 bases and J by 5 bases, 10 bases remained unmatched. CDR3 length: 17 amino acids. The CDR3 DNA reads as TGTGCCAGCAGCCAACTCACTAGCGGGAGTCTGAGGGAGACCCAGTACTTC. Its protein product is CASSQLTSGSLRETQYF.

The V call is TRBV12-3 or TRBV12-4, the J call TRBJ2-1; 14 nucleotides agree with TRBD2. Trimming took 5 bases from V and 6 from J; bases not matched to a gene: 6. CDR3 size: 16 residues. CDR3 region: CASSRPGLAGVNEQFF. Here the CDR3 DNA reads TGTGCCAGCAGTCGCCCGGGACTAGCGGGGGTCAATGAGCAGTTCTTC.

This clonotype was observed a handful of times. The rearrangement joins TRBV3-1 to TRBJ2-1; perhaps TRBD2 as D (6 bases). With the DNA end fitting TRBJ2-7 better, the J assignment may be wrong. CDR3 length: 17 residues. Per germline, CDR1 LGHDT and CDR2 YNNKEL (reference sequence). The CDR3 region is CASSQGRGRGSYNEQYF. CDR3 DNA sequence: TGTGCCAGCAGCCAAGGGAGGGGCAGAGGCTCCTACAATGAGCAGTACTTC.

The chain has TRBV7-9 and TRBJ2-5, with D possibly TRBD2 on 5 matching bases. V lost 1 base and J lost 1, with 13 bases in between. The CDR3 is made up of 16 amino acids. Germline V CDR1 and CDR2: SEHNR, FQNEAQ (reference sequence). The CDR3 here is CASSLGLRVIQETQYF. In nucleotides, the CDR3 is TGTGCCAGCAGCTTAGGGCTGAGGGTCATCCAAGAGACCCAGTACTTC. Together with reference TRBV7-9 and TRBJ2-5, the CDR3 gives the full variable domain: DTGVSQNPRHKITKRGQNVTFRCDPISEHNRLYWYRQTLGQGPEFLTYFQNEAQLEKSRLLSDRFSAERPKGSFSTLEIQRTEQGDSAMYLCASSLGLRVIQETQYFGPGTRLLVL.

The rearrangement uses TRBV24-1 and TRBJ2-1; 8 nucleotides match TRBD2. The CDR3 spans 16 residues. J was trimmed by 1 base and V by 1 base; bases with no gene match: 2. Germline lookup yields CDR1 KGHDR and CDR2 SFDVKD. The CDR3 protein is CATSDFRGGSYNEQFF. CDR3 DNA: TGTGCCACCAGTGATTTCCGGGGGGGTTCCTACAATGAGCAGTTCTTC.

CDR3 sequence: CASSTGRAETYNEQFF. The CDR3 DNA is TGTGCCAGCAGCACAGGCCGGGCCGAGACCTACAATGAGCAGTTCTTC. J is TRBJ2-1 and V is TRBV7-8, with D perhaps matching TRBD1 (5 bases). CDR3 length equals 16 residues. The V end was cut by 5 bases, the J end by 2 bases, with 16 bases between. CDR1 SGHVS and CDR2 FQNEAQ come from the germline V gene.

This clonotype was recorded a few times. The chain couples TRBV20-1 to TRBJ2-1, with a possible D match to TRBD1 (5 bases). Germline V lookup: CDR1 DFQATT, CDR2 SNEGSKA (reference sequence). V dropped 7 bases and J dropped 13 bases, with 20 bases sitting between them. This CDR3 contains 12 residues. The CDR3 here is CSGRLQGRLQFF. As DNA, the CDR3 is TGCAGTGGTAGGTTGCAGGGCCGTCTTCAGTTCTTC.

This clonotype was counted between two and nine times. The chain employs TRBV28 and TRBJ2-5, with D possibly being TRBD1 or TRBD2 (5 bases each). CDR1 MDHEN and CDR2 SYDVKM come from the germline V gene. V was cut by 9 bases and J by 5 bases, with 25 bases left in between. The CDR3 sequence is 16 residues long. CDR3 DNA sequence: TGTGCCAGTGGAGGATCAGGGCGAGAATTTAGGGAGACCCAGTACTTC. This codes for CASGGSGREFRETQYF. The variable domain in full, with the rest retrieved from reference TRBV28 and TRBJ2-5, is DVKVTQSSRYLVKRTGEKVFLECVQDMDHENMFWYRQDPGLGLRLIYFSYDVKMKEKGDIPEGYSVSREKKERFSLILESASTNQTSMYLCASGGSGREFRETQYFGPGTRLLVL.

The gene calls are TRBV21-1 and TRBJ2-7; the D call of TRBD1 is as the table states it, not checked on the DNA. TRBV21-1 is a documented pseudogene. CDR3 size: 18 residues. In nucleotides, the CDR3 is TGTGCCAGCAGCAAAGTGGGACTGACCCTCTCCCAGACCTACGAGCAGTACTTC. Amino acid sequence: CASSKVGLTLSQTYEQYF.

This clonotype was observed a single time. V and J are TRBV20-1 and TRBJ2-3; 11 nucleotides line up with TRBD2. V lost 3 bases, J lost 7 bases, and 3 bases stayed unmatched. CDR1 is DFQATT, CDR2 SNEGSKA, per germline (reference sequence). This CDR3 region has 13 residues. CDR3 sequence: CSARGLAANTQYF. CDR3 DNA: TGCAGTGCTAGGGGACTAGCGGCCAATACGCAGTATTTT.

This clonotype was observed at least ten times. This chain joins TRBV20-1 and TRBJ2-5; TRBD2 is a possible D gene (6 bases). Germline values: CDR1 DFQATT, CDR2 SNEGSKA (reference sequence). CDR3 length: 17 amino acids. V gave up 3 bases and J gave up 5 bases, with 25 bases separating them. CDR3: CSARSGREVISRETQYF. The DNA of the CDR3 is TGCAGTGCTAGGTCCGGTAGGGAGGTGATCAGTAGGGAGACCCAGTACTTC.

The CDR3 nucleotides read TGCAGCGTTGGGTACAGCGCTGGGGCCAACGTCCTGACTTTC. This encodes CSVGYSAGANVLTF. This chain uses TRBV29-1 with TRBJ2-6; no reliable D call. V lost 4 bases and J lost 2, with 9 bases in between. Germline V gene lookup returns CDR1 SQVTM and CDR2 ANQGSEA. CDR3 size: 14 residues.

In this sample, this clonotype turned up a few times. The chain links TRBV4-2 to TRBJ2-5; perhaps TRBD1 as D (6 bases). This CDR3 comprises 15 residues. CDR1 is LGHNA and CDR2 is YNFKEQ in the germline V gene. Trimming pared 2 bases from V and 6 bases from J, leaving 16 bases between. CDR3 DNA sequence: TGTGCCAGCAGCCAATTACAGGGTGCGGCGAAGACCCAGTACTTC. It codes for CASSQLQGAAKTQYF.

The chain is built from TRBV29-1 and TRBJ2-3; TRBD2 aligns across 9 bases. Germline lookup yields CDR1 SQVTM and CDR2 ANQGSEA. V was pared by 6 bases and J by 1 base, with 14 bases of the junction left unmatched. The CDR3 has 17 residues. CDR3 nucleotide sequence: TGCAGCGTAAGCGGGGAACTTAGCGGGAGTCGCACAGATACGCAGTATTTT. Translation: CSVSGELSGSRTDTQYF.